Listed below are T cell receptor beta chains from one sample, sequenced in a study of metastatic and nonmetastatic thyroid tumors. Using MiXCR, TCRdb reanalyzed the PCR reads. The repertoire holds some 23,000 clones, with about a quarter as singletons. The sequenced material came from tumor tissue. These receptors were collected from a female donor with papillary thyroid cancer or a benign thyroid nodule (not recorded which). Some clones in this sample may be carry-over from other donors' samples. CDR3s include the opening cysteine and the closing phenylalanine or tryptophan. Fields, in order: D gene, V gene, CDR3 protein. D genes are given only for firm matches.

>.|TRBV9
CASSVEGRDTHYNEQFF
>.|TRBV20-1
CSARDWGGNYGYTF
>.|TRBV20-1
CSARAGNTEAFF
>.|TRBV28
CASNSPSGETQYF
>.|TRBV11-2
CASSLQGKETQYF
>.|TRBV20-1
CSARRCAYEHYF
>.|TRBV12-3/TRBV12-4
CASSLSRANLYGYTF
>TRBD2|TRBV19
CASSVTIGGSGHNEQFF
>TRBD1|TRBV15
CATSTPGTEETQYF
>TRBD1|TRBV4-1
CASSLTTGGFNQPQHF
>.|TRBV30
CAWSMDAGTVELFF
>.|TRBV4-1
CASSQEIRGLAKNIQYF
>.|TRBV28
CASNEGLRWVTQYF
>.|TRBV10-3
CAISEQRVYQDTQYF
>TRBD2|TRBV5-5
CASSLGLAGESSVNEQFF
>.|TRBV20-1
CSAGAGSMWHF
>.|TRBV18
CASSPPLLHGYTF
>.|TRBV20-1
CSVSPGRGSETQYF
>.|TRBV29-1
CSVDLQEGTEAFF
>.|TRBV12-3/TRBV12-4
CASSFGGGSSYEQYF
>.|TRBV4-2
CASSTPGGASQTDTQYF
>.|TRBV18
CASSLINNSPLHF
>TRBD1|TRBV4-1
CASSQAATGRTEAFF
>TRBD1|TRBV7-8
CASSRDRGPHNEQFF
>.|TRBV5-1
CASSPETGQKNTGSFF
>.|TRBV18
CASSHRAYDEKLFF
>TRBD1|TRBV3-1
CASSPQGGGSSGNTIYF
>.|TRBV12-3/TRBV12-4
CASSFSPEQFF
>TRBD2|TRBV5-1
CASSGGLGISYEQYF
>.|TRBV30
CAWSVTPEGEAFF
>TRBD2|TRBV4-1
CASSQDPGGSSYEQYF
>.|TRBV27
CASQQLSAVGRGGCYTF
>.|TRBV28
CASRLPGTNTEAFF
>.|TRBV30
CAWNSGSGNTIYF
>.|TRBV6-6
CASSYSTQGSKNIKYF
>.|TRBV5-4
CASSAPVGRGYNEQFF
>TRBD1|TRBV19
CASDRGGSNQPQHF
>.|TRBV30
CAWKPRGGFRTQYF
>.|TRBV19
CATRGTRTQYF
>TRBD2|TRBV20-1
CSARDPSGASTDTQYF